The next 20 T cell receptor beta chains were all read from a single sample in a study of T cell responses to AZD1222 COVID-19 vaccine. Profiled with immunoSEQ multiplex PCR; TCRdb holds only in-frame clones, not every one. This table has just under 55,000 clones, around 92% appearing once. The specimen was peripheral blood, collected on day 0 of AZD1222 vaccination. The receptors derive from an adult in good health.

V and J are TRBV3-1 (or the pseudogene TRBV3-2) and TRBJ1-1, with D perhaps matching TRBD1 (5 bases). The CDR3 covers 13 residues. The ends were cut back, 5 bases at V and 4 bases at J, with 11 bases in the middle. The V gene's germline CDR1 is LGHDT and CDR2 YNNKEL (reference sequence). CDR3 protein: CASSRRGGTEAFF. CDR3 coding DNA: TGTGCCAGCAGCAGGAGGGGCGGCACTGAAGCTTTCTTT.

The chain links TRBV7-3 to TRBJ2-1; 7 bases are a match to TRBD2. Per the germline V gene, CDR1 is SGHTA and CDR2 is FQGTGA. This CDR3 spans 16 amino acids. The V gene end was trimmed by 3 bases and the J gene end by 0 bases; junction bases not matched to a gene: 5. CDR3 DNA sequence: TGTGCCAGCAGCTTTACCGGGGGGACCTCCTACAATGAGCAGTTCTTC. It is translated as CASSFTGGTSYNEQFF.

This rearrangement joins TRBV10-3 to TRBJ1-2; 10 positions match TRBD1. CDR3 size: 13 residues. V shed 4 bases, J shed 8 bases, and the junction held 4 bases outside the gene matches. Germline lookup yields CDR1 ENHRY and CDR2 SYGVKD. CDR3 sequence (DNA): TGTGCCATCAGTGGGGACAGGGGTAGAGGCTACACCTTC. Protein sequence: CAISGDRGRGYTF.

CDR3 amino acids: CASSRGQVNTEAFF. The CDR3 region has the DNA TGTGCCAGCAGCCGTGGACAGGTGAACACTGAAGCTTTCTTT. The rearrangement uses TRBV7-2 and TRBJ1-1, with 7 bases fitting TRBD1. CDR1 is SGHTA, CDR2 FQGNSA, per germline. The CDR3 loop spans 14 amino acids. With V trimmed by 5 bases and J by 0 bases, 3 bases remained unmatched.

The V gene is TRBV6-1, the J gene TRBJ1-4; D gene uncertain. Germline values: CDR1 MNHNS, CDR2 SASEGT. V lost 2 bases, J lost 3 bases, and 7 bases lay in between. The CDR3 loop spans 14 amino acids. DNA of the CDR3: TGTGCCAGCAGTGAACGGGCTTCTAATGAAAAACTGTTTTTT. Encoded protein: CASSERASNEKLFF.

The chain carries TRBV24-1 and TRBJ2-1; maybe TRBD2 (5 bases). The germline V gene encodes CDR1 KGHDR and CDR2 SFDVKD. Between the trimmed V and J ends, which lost 5 bases and 0 bases, there was a span of 10 bases. This CDR3 has 15 residues. The CDR3 region has the DNA TGTGCCACCAGTGGAGAGGGTGCCTCCTACAATGAGCAGTTCTTC. This gives the protein CATSGEGASYNEQFF.

This chain connects TRBV27 to TRBJ1-2, with no clear D. Trimming removed 6 bases at V and 4 bases at J, with 12 bases between. The germline V gene encodes CDR1 MNHEY and CDR2 SMNVEV (reference sequence). This CDR3 region has 13 residues. DNA for the CDR3: TGTGCCAGCAGCCCTGGGGTGGGCTATGGCTACACCTTC. Amino acid sequence: CASSPGVGYGYTF.

V usage is TRBV7-3 and J usage is TRBJ2-3; possible D gene TRBD2, 6 bases. V was trimmed by 5 bases and J by 2 bases, leaving 14 bases between them. Germline V lookup: CDR1 SGHTA, CDR2 FQGTGA. The CDR3 length is 15 residues. DNA of the CDR3: TGTGCCAGCAGCCTAGACGGGGGAGCCACAGATACGCAGTATTTT. As protein: CASSLDGGATDTQYF.

CDR3 sequence: CASSLTSMSYTF. As DNA, the CDR3 is TGTGCCAGCAGTCTCACCTCTATGAGCTACACCTTC. The V gene is TRBV28, the J gene TRBJ1-2; D not certain. This CDR3 is 12 amino acids long. Trimming took off 5 bases at V and 9 bases at J, with 13 bases between the two ends. From germline, CDR1 is MDHEN and CDR2 SYDVKM.

This chain connects TRBV19 to TRBJ1-2; 9 nucleotides line up with TRBD1. Per germline, CDR1 LNHDA and CDR2 SQIVND (reference sequence). The CDR3 is 14 amino acids. V gave up 11 bases and J gave up 7 bases; unmatched junction bases: 14. The CDR3 DNA follows: TGTGCCGCCACATCCGGGACAGGGATGGCTGGCTACACCTTC. It translates to CAATSGTGMAGYTF.

V gene TRBV4-2 combines with J gene TRBJ2-1; 12 nucleotides align to TRBD2. V dropped 1 base and J dropped 2; count of bases not matched to a gene: 0. The CDR3 length is 16 residues. In germline, CDR1 is LGHNA, CDR2 YNFKEQ. The CDR3 protein is CASSQGTSGTYNEQFF. CDR3 bases: TGTGCCAGCAGCCAAGGGACTAGCGGGACCTACAATGAGCAGTTCTTC.

This chain uses TRBV5-1 with TRBJ2-7, with D possibly matching TRBD1 (5 bases). CDR1 is SGHRS and CDR2 is YFSETQ in the germline V gene. This CDR3 comprises 14 residues. V was shortened by 2 bases and J by 2 bases, with 11 bases between the two germline ends. CDR3 in DNA: TGCGCCAGCAGCTTTCAGGACAATACCTACGAGCAGTACTTC. It yields the protein CASSFQDNTYEQYF.

The count of this clone is one. The chain carries TRBV3-1 (or the pseudogene TRBV3-2) and TRBJ2-1; D gene ambiguous. The CDR3 consists of 14 residues. V gave up 3 bases and J gave up 3 bases, with 9 bases separating them. CDR1 is LGHDT, CDR2 YNNKEL, per germline (reference sequence). CDR3 protein: CASSHSGGYNEQFF. The CDR3 DNA is TGTGCCAGCAGCCATTCCGGCGGCTACAATGAGCAGTTCTTC.

The chain couples TRBV28 to TRBJ2-7; 12 bases line up with TRBD2. The CDR3 consists of 15 residues. V lost 8 bases, J lost 3 bases, and 8 bases stayed unmatched. CDR1 is MDHEN, CDR2 SYDVKM, per germline. CDR3 bases: TGTGCCAGCCGGGGGGAGACTAGCGGGAGCTACGAGCAGTACTTC. Its translation: CASRGETSGSYEQYF.

This sequence joins TRBV18 and TRBJ2-3, with D possibly TRBD2 on 5 matching bases. Germline assignment: CDR1 KGHSH and CDR2 LQKENI. Trimming took off 3 bases at V and 9 bases at J, with 16 bases between the two ends. The CDR3 length is 14 residues. CDR3 residues: CASSPTNGGPTQYF. For the CDR3, the DNA is TGTGCCAGCTCACCTACCAATGGAGGCCCAACGCAGTATTTT.

The chain joins TRBV6-5 to TRBJ2-7, with D unclear. The CDR3 is 15 residues long. Germline V gene lookup returns CDR1 MNHEY and CDR2 SVGAGI. Trimming shortened V by 0 bases and J by 7 bases, and 16 bases separated the two germline ends. The CDR3 DNA reads as TGTGCCAGCAGTTACTCGATCTTTTCTCTCGGAGAGCAGTACTTC. Translated: CASSYSIFSLGEQYF.

V and J are TRBV6-2 or TRBV6-3 and TRBJ2-1; TRBD1 agrees at 9 bases. CDR3 size: 17 residues. Trimming took 5 bases from V and 5 from J; bases not matched to a gene: 13. CDR1 is MNHEY, CDR2 SVGEGT, per germline. CDR3 amino acids: CASSHPGTGKRNNEQFF. CDR3 nucleotides: TGTGCCAGCAGTCATCCCGGGACAGGGAAAAGGAACAATGAGCAGTTCTTC.

In its sample, this clone was seen a few times. This chain links TRBV20-1 with TRBJ1-3; D is ambiguous. V lost 3 bases, J lost 4 bases, and 19 bases lay in between. CDR3 length: 16 amino acids. Germline lookup yields CDR1 DFQATT and CDR2 SNEGSKA (reference sequence). The CDR3 DNA follows: TGCAGTGCTAGTCCCGTGCTGACTGGCGGCGGAAACACCATATATTTT. Translation gives CSASPVLTGGGNTIYF.

The chain couples TRBV20-1 to TRBJ2-2; TRBD2 aligns across 12 bases. Trimming removed 3 bases from V and 0 bases from J; junction bases left unmatched: 5. The V gene's germline CDR1 is DFQATT and CDR2 SNEGSKA (reference sequence). The length of the CDR3 is 17 residues. The CDR3 DNA reads as TGCAGTGCTAGTCTAGCGGGAGGGCTCGCGAACACCGGGGAGCTGTTTTTT. Its translation is CSASLAGGLANTGELFF.

The rearrangement links TRBV2 to TRBJ1-2, with TRBD1 matching over 8 bases. The CDR3 has 14 amino acids. Trimming cost V 4 bases and J 8 bases; bases outside gene matches: 9. Germline loops: CDR1 SNHLY, CDR2 FYNNEI. CDR3 residues: CASSVDRGGEGYTF. The CDR3 nucleotides are TGTGCCAGCAGTGTAGACAGGGGCGGAGAGGGCTACACCTTC.